This entry lists 28 T cell receptor beta chains sequenced from one sample in a study of cytomegalovirus exposure and HLA in healthy donors (dated 2017 in TCRdb). The library was produced with the immunoSEQ multiplex PCR assay. For the multiplex PCR, a mixture combining 60 forward primers for TCR Vbeta segments and 13 reverse primers for TCR Jbeta segments was used. TCRdb mirrors the immuneACCESS table, restricted to in-frame sequences. Some clones are absent from its copies; in checked studies, under half trace to an unresolved V gene, and the reason for the others is unknown. The sample table holds fewer than 200,000 clones, of which roughly 87% were seen once. The ten largest clones add up to around 0.99% of the sample. Sequenced material: PBMCs. The receptors shown here come from a boy between 2 and 10 years old in good health and CMV-seronegative.

This clone occurred a few times. The chain has TRBV5-6 and TRBJ1-2; D ambiguous. The CDR3 covers 13 residues. CDR1 is SGHDT and CDR2 is YYEEEE in the germline V gene. Trimming took 0 bases from V and 8 from J, leaving 11 bases between them. The CDR3 DNA is TGTGCCAGCAGCTTGGGGGGAGGATTGGGCTACACCTTC. This sequence encodes CASSLGGGLGYTF.

The rearrangement uses TRBV5-4 and TRBJ1-6; D is perhaps TRBD1 (5 bases). Germline V CDR1 and CDR2: SGHNT, YYREEE (reference sequence). The CDR3 sequence is 16 residues long. Deletions cut 5 bases from V and 3 bases from J, with 15 bases between. CDR3 amino acids: CASSSLRQYYNSPLHF. CDR3 nucleotides: TGTGCCAGCAGTTCCCTTCGACAGTACTATAATTCACCCCTCCACTTT. The full variable domain, rest sourced from reference TRBV5-4 and TRBJ1-6, is ETGVTQSPTHLIKTRGQQVTLRCSSQSGHNTVSWYQQALGQGPQFIFQYYREEENGRGNFPPRFSGLQFPNYSSELNVNALELDDSALYLCASSSLRQYYNSPLHFGNGTRLTVT.

V and J are TRBV7-8 and TRBJ2-4, with TRBD2 as a possible D gene (6 bases). Germline CDR1 reads SGHVS; CDR2 reads FQNEAQ. V was pared by 4 bases and J by 0 bases, with 13 bases between. This CDR3 spans 16 amino acids. CDR3 coding DNA: TGTGCCAGCAGCTCATTAGCGGAAATAGCCAAAAACATTCAGTACTTC. Amino acids: CASSSLAEIAKNIQYF.

V and J are TRBV4-1 and TRBJ2-7; D possibly corresponds to TRBD2 (6 bases). Germline CDR1 and CDR2: MGHRA and YSYEKL. The CDR3 spans 16 residues. V was cut by 0 bases and J by 0 bases, with 12 bases left in between. CDR3 in amino acids: CASSQDFRGISYEQYF. The DNA of the CDR3 is TGCGCCAGCAGCCAAGATTTCCGGGGGATCTCCTACGAGCAGTACTTC.

The gene calls are TRBV5-8 and TRBJ2-2, with D possibly TRBD2 on 6 matching bases. The CDR3 totals 16 residues. V lost 1 base, J lost 5 bases, and 15 bases lay in between. The germline gives CDR1 SGHTS, CDR2 YDEGEE. The CDR3 is CASSLSGTPPTGELFF. The CDR3 bases are TGTGCCAGCAGCTTGTCTGGGACTCCTCCGACCGGGGAGCTGTTTTTT.

J is TRBJ2-1 and V is TRBV7-2, with D maybe TRBD1 (5 bases). The CDR3 has 13 amino acids. V dropped 4 bases and J dropped 8 bases, with 12 bases sitting between them. Germline CDR1 is SGHTA and CDR2 is FQGNSA. The CDR3 DNA reads TGTGCCAGCAGCTCGACAGTCGTCTATGAGCAGTTCTTC. The encoded protein is CASSSTVVYEQFF.

The chain has TRBV19 and TRBJ2-1, with 11 bases matching TRBD2. Germline trimming cut 1 base from V and 10 bases from J; bases unmatched to any gene: 6. The CDR3 is made up of 15 amino acids. Germline lookup yields CDR1 LNHDA and CDR2 SQIVND (reference sequence). CDR3 nucleotides: TGTGCCAGTAGTATAGTGCTAGCGGGAGGACGCGAGCAGTTCTTC. Its translation: CASSIVLAGGREQFF.

The V call is TRBV6-6, the J call TRBJ1-1; 9 bases fit TRBD1. The CDR3 contains 14 residues. With 4 bases clipped from V and 1 base from J, the junction kept 1 base outside the gene matches. Looked up from germline, CDR1 is MNHNY and CDR2 is SVGAGI (reference sequence). In nucleotides, the CDR3 is TGTGCCAGCAGTTGGGGACAGGGGAACACTGAAGCTTTCTTT. It codes for CASSWGQGNTEAFF.

CDR3 coding DNA: TGTGCCAGCAGCCCCACAGGGGTGCCCTACGAGCAGTACTTC. Translated, it gives CASSPTGVPYEQYF. J is TRBJ2-7 and V is TRBV7-8, with 7 bases that match TRBD1. Looked up from germline, CDR1 is SGHVS and CDR2 is FQNEAQ. The V and J ends lost 5 bases and 2 bases, in that order; junction bases with no gene match: 6. The CDR3 is made up of 14 amino acids.

The V call is TRBV6-1, the J call TRBJ2-7; weak D call: TRBD1 (5 bases). Trimming pared 0 bases from V and 0 bases from J, leaving 9 bases between. CDR1 is MNHNS and CDR2 is SASEGT in the germline V gene. The CDR3 extends over 15 amino acids. The CDR3 nucleotides read TGTGCCAGCAGTGAAGCGGACAAGAGCTCCTACGAGCAGTACTTC. Its protein product is CASSEADKSSYEQYF.

The V call is TRBV5-1, the J call TRBJ2-3, with D perhaps TRBD2 (5 bases). Germline V gene data show CDR1 as SGHRS and CDR2 as YFSETQ. This CDR3 region has 16 residues. V lost 4 bases and J 4 bases, leaving 19 bases between the germline ends. The CDR3 protein is CASSDTIRQEADTQYF. CDR3 nucleotides: TGCGCCAGCAGCGATACGATCCGTCAGGAGGCAGATACGCAGTATTTT.

This clone was detected only a few times. The V gene is TRBV2, the J gene TRBJ1-4, with D perhaps TRBD1 (6 bases). V lost 6 bases to trimming and J lost 8 bases, with 16 bases between them. Germline values: CDR1 SNHLY, CDR2 FYNNEI. The CDR3 has 14 amino acids. The CDR3 DNA follows: TGTGCCAGCAGGAGCTCCAGGGGAAGCGAAAAACTGTTTTTT. The encoded protein is CASRSSRGSEKLFF.

The chain recombines TRBV6-1 with TRBJ2-7; TRBD1 aligns across 9 bases. The CDR3 contains 14 residues. J was trimmed by 4 bases and V by 8 bases; bases with no gene match: 9. CDR1 MNHNS and CDR2 SASEGT come from the germline V gene. CDR3 protein: CASQKDRGGYEQYF. Here the CDR3 DNA reads TGTGCCAGCCAAAAGGACAGGGGTGGGTACGAGCAGTACTTC.

This clone was seen a single time. V and J are TRBV27 and TRBJ1-1; a possible D gene is TRBD1 (6 bases). Germline-derived CDR1 and CDR2 are MNHEY and SMNVEV (reference sequence). This CDR3 has 15 residues. Trimming cost V 5 bases and J 4 bases, with 17 bases left between them. CDR3 sequence reads: CASSPQQGLSTEAFF. CDR3 in DNA: TGTGCCAGCAGTCCACAACAGGGTTTGAGCACTGAAGCTTTCTTT.

Points on this clone: One junction end disagrees with the germline gene, perhaps due to a read error. V and J are TRBV7-9 and TRBJ2-7; D is perhaps TRBD1 (6 bases). Germline V lookup: CDR1 SEHNR, CDR2 FQNEAQ (reference sequence). CDR3 length equals 14 residues. CDR3 nucleotide sequence: TGTTCCAGCAGCTTTAGGGACACATCCTACGAGCAGTACTTC. Translation: CSSSFRDTSYEQYF.

V and J are TRBV7-8 and TRBJ1-4, with TRBD1 matching 11 bases. The CDR3 contains 14 residues. The germline V gene has CDR1 SGHVS and CDR2 FQNEAQ. V was clipped by 6 bases and J by 8 bases; unmatched bases: 5. In DNA form, the CDR3 reads TGTGCCAGCAGTCACCGGGACAGGGGGGAAAAACTGTTTTTT. It encodes CASSHRDRGEKLFF.

The rearrangement links TRBV9 to TRBJ1-4, with D maybe TRBD1 (5 bases). The CDR3 is made up of 13 amino acids. V was trimmed by 4 bases and J by 7 bases, leaving 11 bases between them. Germline V gene sequence: CDR1 SGDLS, CDR2 YYNGEE. The CDR3: CASSLSGGEKLFF. CDR3 DNA: TGTGCCAGCAGCCTTTCCGGGGGTGAAAAACTGTTTTTT.

CDR3 DNA sequence: TGTGCCAGCAGCGCCCGGTTCGGTTCAGAGCAGTTCTTC. It encodes CASSARFGSEQFF. The J gene is TRBJ2-1, the V gene TRBV7-6, with D uncertain. Germline V lookup: CDR1 SGHVS, CDR2 FNYEAQ. V shed 5 bases and J shed 10 bases, with 15 bases lying between them. This CDR3 has 13 amino acids.

This clone was picked up a small number of times. The chain uses TRBV5-6 and TRBJ2-7, with 11 bases identical to TRBD1. Trimming removed 5 bases from V and 3 bases from J; junction bases left unmatched: 4. Germline CDR1 SGHDT, CDR2 YYEEEE. CDR3 length: 14 residues. The CDR3 loop reads CASSAGTGGYEQYF. The CDR3 DNA sequence: TGTGCCAGCAGTGCCGGGACAGGGGGCTACGAGCAGTACTTC.

The chain links TRBV2 to TRBJ1-1; the D is unclear. Trimming stripped 6 bases from V and 0 bases from J, with 11 bases between. The CDR3 is 14 amino acids. Per the germline V gene, CDR1 is SNHLY and CDR2 is FYNNEI. Written as DNA, the CDR3 is TGTGCCAGCAGACTAGGACGGTTGAACACTGAAGCTTTCTTT. It is translated as CASRLGRLNTEAFF.

The V call is TRBV7-9, the J call TRBJ2-3; D is ambiguous. CDR3 length: 12 amino acids. From germline, CDR1 is SEHNR and CDR2 FQNEAQ (reference sequence). The V gene lost 2 bases and the J gene lost 3 bases, with 3 bases spanning the gap. The CDR3 DNA is TGTGCCAGCAGCTTACTTACAGATACGCAGTATTTT. Translation gives CASSLLTDTQYF.

The rearrangement uses TRBV29-1 and TRBJ2-3; 9 bases agree with TRBD1. The CDR3 is 14 amino acids. Germline loops: CDR1 SQVTM, CDR2 ANQGSEA. The V and J ends lost 7 bases and 1 base, in that order; junction bases with no gene match: 6. The CDR3 DNA is TGCAGCGCCCGACGGACAGGGGGCACAGATACGCAGTATTTT. It specifies CSARRTGGTDTQYF.

This chain connects TRBV28 to TRBJ1-2; TRBD1 agrees at 8 bases. V dropped 7 bases and J dropped 8; count of bases not matched to a gene: 15. Germline V gene sequence: CDR1 MDHEN, CDR2 SYDVKM. The CDR3 is made up of 15 amino acids. The CDR3 bases are TGTGCCAGCACCTTCACCTACAGGGGGGCTGGGGGCTACACCTTC. Its protein product is CASTFTYRGAGGYTF.

The chain combines TRBV29-1 with TRBJ2-7; unclear D gene. This CDR3 has 14 amino acids. Germline V gives CDR1 SQVTM, CDR2 ANQGSEA. Trimming shortened V by 4 bases and J by 7 bases, and 20 bases separated the two germline ends. The CDR3 nucleotides read TGCAGCGTTGGAGCGCTCGACGGCGCGCGGGAGCAGTACTTC. It translates to CSVGALDGAREQYF.

The chain is built from TRBV30 and TRBJ1-5; D perhaps matches TRBD1 (6 bases). V was shortened by 0 bases and J by 2 bases, with 8 bases between the two germline ends. This CDR3 is built from 14 residues. CDR1 is GTSNPN and CDR2 is SVGIG in the germline V gene (reference sequence). The CDR3 loop is CAWSVNRGNQPQHF. CDR3 sequence (DNA): TGTGCCTGGAGTGTAAACAGGGGCAATCAGCCCCAGCATTTT.

The V call is TRBV27, the J call TRBJ2-2; 8 bases are a match to TRBD2. Germline V lookup: CDR1 MNHEY, CDR2 SMNVEV (reference sequence). There are 15 residues in the CDR3. The J segment lost 5 bases and the V segment lost 8 bases, leaving 10 bases of the junction unmatched. The CDR3: CASGSAGGVTGELFF. The DNA for the CDR3 is TGTGCCAGCGGTAGTGCGGGGGGCGTAACCGGGGAGCTGTTTTTT.

V is TRBV6-1 and J is TRBJ2-5; 11 positions match TRBD1. CDR3 length equals 18 residues. The J segment lost 1 base and the V segment lost 4 bases, leaving 11 bases of the junction unmatched. CDR1 MNHNS and CDR2 SASEGT come from the germline V gene. The CDR3 DNA follows: TGTGCCAGCAGTGGGACAGGGGGCCTCCCCAAGCGCCAAGAGACCCAGTACTTC. It specifies CASSGTGGLPKRQETQYF.

This clone has a handful of counts. The chain carries TRBV4-1 and TRBJ1-6, with 7 bases aligning to TRBD1. CDR1 and CDR2 (germline): MGHRA, YSYEKL. The CDR3 contains 17 residues. V shed 4 bases and J 7 bases; nucleotides not matched to a gene: 13. This CDR3 reads CASSPRRVGTENSPLHF. CDR3 in DNA: TGCGCCAGCAGCCCCCGTAGGGTTGGGACAGAAAATTCACCCCTCCACTTT.